This T cell receptor beta chain was captured in a study of blood T cell repertoires in COVID-19. Turning to the study itself: The United States, Italy and Spain were the sources of the acute and convalescent COVID-19 samples.

V lost 4 bases and J lost 8, with 9 bases in between. CDR1 and CDR2 from the germline V gene are LGHNA and YSLEER. CDR3 length: 13 residues. In the study's own analysis: Scientists estimated how many nucleated cells there were by amplifying reference gene primers. Assay: immunoSEQ multiplex PCR; the TCRdb copy retains only in-frame clones and omits some. V and J calls and clone size are those listed in that table; D and trimming were worked out from the DNA. Of tens of thousands of clones in the sample, approximately 83% were seen once. This clone has just a few counts. The TCR comes from a human donor in a cohort sampled during active COVID-19. The sample consisted of peripheral blood. This chain joins TRBV4-3 and TRBJ1-6; D is uncertain. The CDR3 nucleotides are TGCGCCAGCAGCCTTAGACTAGATTCACCCCTCCACTTT. Protein: CASSLRLDSPLHF.